What follows describes a single TCR beta chain. Its binding antigen is unknown. The input lacks base qualities; no much larger clone sits a single base away. The data were taken from a study of beta chain features in type 1 diabetes (dated by TCRdb to the late 2010s). A note on the overall study: No differences in mean age, gender distribution, total cell number or subset yield were found between patients and healthy donors. A total of approximately 100,000,000 sorted cells were examined across all samples, and the number of cells per subset was strongly correlated with RNA yield. In the study, recently diagnosed type 1 diabetes patients and matched healthy donors were compared on the TCRB repertoires of their sorted circulating CD4+ T cell subsets. Regulatory and stem cell-like memory subsets were obtained from only 8 patients and about 8 healthy donors, while naive and central memory subsets were obtained from all 30 or so donors. What the study reported, not specific to this receptor: Because the HLA sub-analyses included only small numbers of individuals, any influence of HLA type on TCRB rearrangement was left unresolved. Fewer insertions and more nucleotide deletions at VDJ recombination sites were observed in patients with type 1 diabetes, implying thymic rearrangement abnormalities. PCR might favor shorter templates, but patient and control samples were amplified and corrected together, so any skew would affect both groups equally. Because cDNA rather than genomic DNA was sequenced, highly expressing activated cells could have been over-represented, although no difference in activation and CD3 levels was found between groups. A moderate but significant shortening of TCRB CDR3 length was observed in type 1 diabetes patients in all four CD4+ subsets. Naive, central memory and regulatory TCRB repertoires appeared more similar among patients than among healthy donors.

Each donor gave one peripheral blood draw, roughly 120 mL on average, collected into heparinised tubes. A BD FACSAria II was used to sort naive, central memory, regulatory and stem cell-like memory CD4+ T cells with a panel that included CD45RO, CCR7, CD25, CD127, CD95 and CD27. A purity above 95% was achieved for all sorted populations. PBMCs were isolated immediately by Lymphoprep density gradient centrifugation and stained directly without culture. So that batch effects would be minimized, each experiment stained and sorted samples in pairs, pairing one healthy donor with one patient. There are 15 amino acids in the CDR3, from cysteine to phenylalanine inclusive. Only the CDR3 DNA is retained, 45 bases long and in frame from the first base. The entire amount of isolated RNA was reverse transcribed using the High Capacity cDNA Reverse Transcription Kit, so the sequenced TCRB transcripts were expressed ones. Naive, central memory and regulatory T cell samples underwent deep immunoSEQ sequencing, averaging roughly 3.4 million total reads per sample. Sorted cells were lysed in RLT buffer, and RNA was extracted using DNase-treated RNeasy Micro or Mini kits according to cell number. To prevent cross-contamination, each cell subset was processed individually, whereas patient and healthy donor samples were processed jointly. Using the immunoSEQ multiplex PCR, TCRB sequences were amplified from cDNA into 87-bp fragments spanning the CDR3 region. Sequencing of the amplicons was performed on the Illumina HiSeq platform. In the source study's methods: Synthetic template baselines were used to correct PCR bias computationally, reads within Hamming distance 2 were collapsed together, and singletons that could not be merged were discarded. Reads were aligned to IMGT to assign V, D and J genes, CDR3 length, and insertions or deletions at six rearrangement sites. Within each subset, clonotype counts were normalized to sorted cell number, and only after that were true diversity and Gini coefficients computed with the tcR R package. The overlap coefficient, calculated on TCRB nucleotide sequences, was used to measure repertoire sharing. TCRdb provides this immuneACCESS table in a form limited to in-frame rearrangements. Some clones are lacking; in checked studies, under half of them reflect an unresolved V gene, and why the rest are absent is not known. V and J calls and clone size are copied from that table; D and trimming were computed from the DNA. The sample table records 250,000 to 350,000 clones; approximately 15% of these occur just once. The ten top clones hold about 6.6% of the sample.

Here the chain combines TRBV21-1 and TRBJ1-4. TRBV21-1 is marked as a pseudogene. The TCR comes from a man in his thirties or forties in good health. Sequenced sample: central memory CD4+ T cells from blood. The encoded CDR3 is CASSGRDNRGEKLFF. The nucleotide sequence reads as follows: TGTGCCAGCAGCGGGCGGGACAATAGGGGCGAAAAACTGTTTTTT.